Below, 23 T cell receptor beta chains from the same sample are listed, as sequenced in a study of vaccination effects on CD4 cells after COVID-19 (dated by TCRdb to between 2022 and 2023). For these TCRs, the target antigens are not known. Library preparation used the immunoSEQ multiplex PCR assay. This is the immuneACCESS table as TCRdb keeps it, with only in-frame sequences that have V and J called. A part of the clones is gone; compared with another copy, unresolved V genes explain less than half, and the rest is unexplained. In all, the sample holds around 81,000 clones, and over 70% of those were seen once. Clones ranked in the top ten supply roughly 1.1% of the sample. In the ViraFEST assay, PBMC were stimulated with viral peptide pools, and antigen-specific CD4+ T cell clonotypes were then identified by expansion using TCR sequencing. After 10 to 11 days of culture, CD4+ T cells were isolated with the EasySep CD4+ T cell isolation kit. Each participant got two doses of an mRNA SARS-CoV-2 vaccine, either BNT162b2 or mRNA-1273.

The specimen was CD4+ T cells from PBMCs cultured with HCoV-OC43 spike peptides, collected after COVID-19 vaccination. Interpreted using the paper, the cell subset or site label stands for: HCoV-OC43 spike overlapping peptide pool stimulation. These TCRs come from a human donor who received a COVID-19 vaccine.

This rearrangement joins TRBV7-2 to TRBJ2-2, with 12 bases identical to TRBD2. V lost 5 bases to trimming and J lost 6 bases; unmatched junction nucleotides: 10. Germline V gene lookup returns CDR1 SGHTA and CDR2 FQGNSA. This CDR3 is built from 17 residues. CDR3 nucleotides: TGTGCCAGCAGCCCGGCGCTACTAGCGGGGGGCCCCGGGGAGCTGTTTTTT. Translating gives CASSPALLAGGPGELFF.

This rearrangement joins TRBV9 to TRBJ2-3, with D possibly being TRBD1 or TRBD2 (6 bases each). V was cut by 1 base and J by 5 bases, with 17 bases left in between. This CDR3 region has 16 residues. CDR1 SGDLS and CDR2 YYNGEE come from the germline V gene. The CDR3 loop is CASSVTVGGLGDTQYF. The CDR3 coding sequence is TGTGCCAGCAGCGTAACGGTTGGGGGGCTGGGAGATACGCAGTATTTT.

In its sample, this clone is medium-sized. V gene TRBV27 combines with J gene TRBJ2-1, with 8 bases identical to TRBD1. The ends lost 8 bases at V and 8 bases at J; junction bases unmatched: 17. The CDR3 length is 16 residues. The germline gives CDR1 MNHEY, CDR2 SMNVEV (reference sequence). The CDR3 here is CASFSTAGGVRDEQFF. The CDR3, as DNA: TGTGCCAGCTTTTCCACGGCAGGGGGCGTGAGGGATGAGCAGTTCTTC.

The chain employs TRBV24-1 and TRBJ2-2; 8 positions agree with TRBD1. CDR3 length equals 16 residues. V was clipped by 3 bases and J by 5 bases; unmatched bases: 7. The germline V gene has CDR1 KGHDR and CDR2 SFDVKD. The CDR3, as DNA: TGTGCCACCAGTGATCCGAGGACAGGGTGGACCGGGGAGCTGTTTTTT. This encodes CATSDPRTGWTGELFF.

This clone was observed once. This chain uses TRBV28 with TRBJ2-5; 9 positions agree with TRBD2. V shed 7 bases, J shed 5 bases, and the junction held 11 bases outside the gene matches. Germline V lookup: CDR1 MDHEN, CDR2 SYDVKM. This CDR3 has 15 amino acids. DNA of the CDR3: TGTGCCAGCACTGACTCGCGGGGGGGCGGGGAGACCCAGTACTTC. Translated: CASTDSRGGGETQYF.

The chain recombines TRBV2 with TRBJ1-1; D is perhaps TRBD1 (6 bases). The CDR3 extends over 14 amino acids. Germline V gene data show CDR1 as SNHLY and CDR2 as FYNNEI. V dropped 1 base and J dropped 0 bases, with 6 bases sitting between them. Here the CDR3 reads CASSEEGVNTEAFF. The CDR3 nucleotides are TGTGCCAGCAGTGAAGAGGGGGTGAACACTGAAGCTTTCTTT.

The V and J genes are TRBV4-3 and TRBJ1-5, with no clear D. Germline assignment: CDR1 LGHNA and CDR2 YSLEER. CDR3 size: 15 residues. V lost 0 bases and J lost 7, with 13 bases in between. The CDR3 coding sequence is TGCGCCAGCAGCCAAGACACGATTCCCAGGCAGCCCCAGCATTTT. Translating gives CASSQDTIPRQPQHF.

The chain employs TRBV7-9 and TRBJ1-2; the D is unclear. CDR1 is SEHNR, CDR2 FQNEAQ, per germline (reference sequence). The CDR3 extends over 15 amino acids. Trimming stripped 6 bases from V and 1 base from J, with 15 bases between. Here the CDR3 DNA reads TGTGCCAGCAGTTTATTGGGTGTTAATAACTATGGCTACACCTTC. Amino acids: CASSLLGVNNYGYTF.

V is TRBV4-1 and J is TRBJ1-6; no clear D gene. CDR1 is MGHRA, CDR2 YSYEKL, per germline. The length of the CDR3 is 13 residues. The V end lost 1 base, the J end lost 8 bases, and 6 bases lay between the germline ends. CDR3 in amino acids: CASSQANDSPLHF. The CDR3 nucleotides read TGCGCCAGCAGCCAAGCCAACGATTCACCCCTCCACTTT.

This clone was detected only once. The CDR3 DNA sequence: TGTGCCAGCAGCCGACCGGGACTAGCGGGGCCTTCGGGAGATGAGCAGTTCTTC. It specifies CASSRPGLAGPSGDEQFF. The chain joins TRBV5-6 to TRBJ2-1, with 13 bases identical to TRBD2. The CDR3 loop spans 18 amino acids. Trimming removed 4 bases from V and 8 bases from J; junction bases left unmatched: 15. Germline assignment: CDR1 SGHDT and CDR2 YYEEEE. Supplemented by reference TRBV5-6 and TRBJ2-1, the full variable domain reads DAGVTQSPTHLIKTRGQQVTLRCSPKSGHDTVSWYQQALGQGPQFIFQYYEEEERQRGNFPDRFSGHQFPNYSSELNVNALLLGDSALYLCASSRPGLAGPSGDEQFFGPGTRLTVL.

This clone was observed a few times. The gene calls are TRBV3-1 (or the pseudogene TRBV3-2) and TRBJ1-6; no firm D call. The germline CDR1 and CDR2 sequences are LGHDT and YNNKEL (reference sequence). V gave up 1 base and J gave up 6 bases, with 13 bases separating them. The CDR3 has 16 amino acids. This CDR3 is CASSQVPPPGNSPLHF. In DNA, the CDR3 is TGTGCCAGCAGCCAAGTCCCGCCGCCCGGTAATTCACCCCTCCACTTT.

There are a few counts of this clone. The chain combines TRBV5-1 with TRBJ1-2; 8 bases agree with TRBD1. Losses at the gene ends were 0 bases for V and 7 bases for J; bases not matched to a gene: 8. There are 15 residues in the CDR3. Germline V gene lookup returns CDR1 SGHRS and CDR2 YFSETQ. The CDR3 sequence: CASSLGTGSLGGYTF. In DNA form, the CDR3 reads TGCGCCAGCAGCTTGGGGACAGGGTCCCTGGGTGGCTACACCTTC.

This chain joins TRBV18 and TRBJ2-7; no reliable D call. The ends were cut back, 6 bases at V and 1 base at J, with 10 bases in the middle. The CDR3 is 13 amino acids. Germline lookup yields CDR1 KGHSH and CDR2 LQKENI. The CDR3 DNA is TGTGCCAGCTCTCCCGGGCGATCCTACGAGCAGTACGTC. Amino acid sequence: CASSPGRSYEQYV.

This clone was picked up a small number of times. The chain carries TRBV4-1 and TRBJ1-3; D not resolved. CDR3 length: 15 amino acids. CDR1 and CDR2 (germline): MGHRA, YSYEKL. V dropped 4 bases and J dropped 1 base, with 11 bases sitting between them. DNA of the CDR3: TGCGCCAGCAGCCCCCCCAGAAGTTCTGGAAACACCATATATTTT. Protein: CASSPPRSSGNTIYF.

The V call is TRBV4-2, the J call TRBJ2-2, with 7 bases fitting TRBD1. The CDR3 length is 16 residues. Unmatched junction bases numbered 5, after V lost 0 bases and J lost 4 bases. Per the germline V gene, CDR1 is LGHNA and CDR2 is YNFKEQ. The CDR3, as DNA: TGTGCCAGCAGCCAAGAAGGGGACAGACTCACCGGGGAGCTGTTTTTT. It specifies CASSQEGDRLTGELFF.

The chain links TRBV12-3 or TRBV12-4 to TRBJ1-1, with D maybe TRBD1 (5 bases). V lost 9 bases to trimming and J lost 2 bases, with 13 bases between them. The CDR3 is made up of 13 amino acids. This CDR3 reads CARSRGANTEAFF. The CDR3 DNA is TGTGCCAGGTCAAGAGGGGCCAACACTGAAGCTTTCTTT.

This clone was detected only a few times. The chain links TRBV7-2 to TRBJ2-1; 15 nucleotides match TRBD2. In germline, CDR1 is SGHTA, CDR2 FQGNSA. Losses at the gene ends were 5 bases for V and 8 bases for J; bases not matched to a gene: 10. There are 17 residues in the CDR3. The CDR3 nucleotides read TGTGCCAGCAGCCCACCCGGACTAGCGGGGGGGGCCCATGAGCAGTTCTTC. Its protein is CASSPPGLAGGAHEQFF.

The genes are TRBV19 and TRBJ1-6; 8 bases match TRBD1. Germline CDR1 LNHDA, CDR2 SQIVND (reference sequence). The J segment lost 7 bases and the V segment lost 5 bases, leaving 4 bases of the junction unmatched. CDR3 length: 14 amino acids. CDR3: CASSSRQGNSPLHF. As DNA, the CDR3 is TGTGCCAGTAGTTCTCGACAGGGGAATTCACCCCTCCACTTT.

The J gene is TRBJ2-3, the V gene TRBV4-3, with no clear D. Germline lookup yields CDR1 LGHNA and CDR2 YSLEER. V shed 0 bases and J shed 2 bases, with 6 bases lying between them. This CDR3 region has 14 residues. The CDR3 is CASSQDQDTDTQYF. The CDR3 nucleotides read TGCGCCAGCAGCCAAGATCAGGACACAGATACGCAGTATTTT.

The chain is built from TRBV10-3 and TRBJ1-2; 7 nucleotides line up with TRBD1. Germline values: CDR1 ENHRY, CDR2 SYGVKD. The CDR3 is 15 residues long. The junction had 10 bases not matched to a gene; V was cut back by 6 bases and J by 3 bases. CDR3 residues: CAISPQGQRDYGYTF. The CDR3 DNA reads TGTGCCATCAGCCCACAGGGACAGAGGGACTATGGCTACACCTTC.

This CDR3 is CSASLRDRGGTEAFF. The CDR3 region has the DNA TGCAGTGCTAGTCTCCGGGACAGGGGAGGCACTGAAGCTTTCTTT. The V and J genes are TRBV20-1 and TRBJ1-1; 10 nucleotides align to TRBD1. V trimming: 3 bases; J trimming: 4 bases; junction bases outside the gene matches: 8. The CDR3 totals 15 residues. From germline, CDR1 is DFQATT and CDR2 SNEGSKA (reference sequence).

V usage is TRBV27 and J usage is TRBJ2-1; possible D gene TRBD1, 7 bases. The CDR3 is 15 residues long. Germline V gives CDR1 MNHEY, CDR2 SMNVEV (reference sequence). V was trimmed by 5 bases and J by 1 base, leaving 12 bases between them. CDR3 protein: CASSIQGRSYNEQFF. Here the CDR3 DNA reads TGTGCCAGCAGTATACAGGGGAGGTCCTACAATGAGCAGTTCTTC.

The gene calls are TRBV28 and TRBJ1-3, with D hard to call. Trimming removed 6 bases at V and 0 bases at J, with 9 bases between. This CDR3 region has 14 residues. Per germline, CDR1 MDHEN and CDR2 SYDVKM. The CDR3 region is CASSPTYSGNTIYF. The CDR3 DNA is TGTGCCAGCAGCCCAACTTACTCTGGAAACACCATATATTTT.